The present TCR beta chain was sequenced within a study of OX40 agonist ivuxolimab in advanced cancers. Background on the study: Males comprised around 80% of the group, whose mean age was approximately 62 years (range roughly 20 to 85). Past anti-PD-1, anti-PD-L1 or anti-CTLA-4 therapy was accepted, and roughly 37% had received some. Three patients, one with hepatocellular carcinoma and two with cutaneous melanoma, achieved partial responses.

Produced via immunoSEQ multiplex PCR; TCRdb's table is partial and in-frame only. The profile shows about 50,000 clones, roughly 86% of them singletons. This clone has a single count. Its antigen remains unknown. Regarding the study as a whole: The study did not work out the antigen specificity of the expanded peripheral T cells.

Germline CDR1 SGHDT, CDR2 YYEEEE. The ends were cut back, 0 bases at V and 0 bases at J, with 16 bases in the middle. This CDR3 contains 17 residues. This chain links TRBV5-6 with TRBJ2-7; possibly TRBD1 for D (5 bases). The input for sequencing was CD4+ or CD8+ T cells sorted from blood, taken in a trial of the OX40 agonist ivuxolimab. The TCR sequence derives from an adult with an advanced solid tumor such as melanoma, head and neck, liver or kidney cancer. The CDR3 coding sequence is TGTGCCAGCAGCTTGGCGGCAGGGCAACTCGGCTCCTACGAGCAGTACTTC. The encoded protein is CASSLAAGQLGSYEQYF.